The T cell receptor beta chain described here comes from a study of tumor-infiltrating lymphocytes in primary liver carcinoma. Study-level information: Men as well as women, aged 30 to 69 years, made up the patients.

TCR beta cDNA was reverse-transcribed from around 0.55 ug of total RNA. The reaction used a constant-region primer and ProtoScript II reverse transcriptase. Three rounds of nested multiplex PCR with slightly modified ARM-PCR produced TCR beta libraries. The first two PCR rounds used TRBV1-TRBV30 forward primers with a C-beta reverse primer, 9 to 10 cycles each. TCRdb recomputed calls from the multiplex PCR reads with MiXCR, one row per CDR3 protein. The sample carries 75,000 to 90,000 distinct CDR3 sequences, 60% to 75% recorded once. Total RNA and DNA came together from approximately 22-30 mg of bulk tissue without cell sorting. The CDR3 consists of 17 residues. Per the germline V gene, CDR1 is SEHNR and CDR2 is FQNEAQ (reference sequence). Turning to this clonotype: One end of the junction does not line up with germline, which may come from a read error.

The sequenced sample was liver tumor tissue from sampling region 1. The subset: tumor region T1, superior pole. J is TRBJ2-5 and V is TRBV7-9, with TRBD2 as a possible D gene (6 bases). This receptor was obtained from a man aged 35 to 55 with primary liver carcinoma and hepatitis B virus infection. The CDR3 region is CGSSLRPRLVGEETQYF. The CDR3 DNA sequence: TGTGGCAGCAGCTTAAGGCCCCGACTAGTGGGAGAAGAGACCCAGTACTTC.